Listed below are T cell receptor beta chains from one sample, sequenced in a study of blood T cells in healthy people across ages. A single record per CDR3 protein comes from TCRdb applying MiXCR to the 5' RACE reads. The sample consists of some 760,000 distinct CDR3 sequences, approximately 25% of them appearing once. These records were also assigned to another study, of T cells of mothers and their children.

The specimen sequenced was blood. These receptors were taken from a boy younger than 18 in good health. Both conserved end residues are part of each CDR3. A D gene is named only where the DNA matches it firmly. A row's size may be missing; if present it is once, few, many or a size class.

d_gene,len,abundance,j_gene,v_gene,CDR3aa,CDR3nt
TRBD1,14,few,TRBJ1-1,TRBV7-9,CASSKSDRFTEAFF,TGTGCCAGCAGCAAATCGGACAGGTTCACTGAAGCTTTCTTT
TRBD1,15,few,TRBJ2-7,TRBV10-3,CAISADRGGFNEQYF,TGTGCCATCAGCGCCGACAGGGGTGGATTTAACGAGCAGTACTTC
TRBD2,16,NA,TRBJ2-5,TRBV3-1,CASSQGLGGSTETQYF,TGTGCCAGCAGCCAAGGGCTTGGCGGGAGTACGGAGACCCAGTACTTC
TRBD1,14,few,TRBJ2-7,TRBV20-1,CSARVRGQGHEQYF,TGCAGTGCTAGGGTCCGAGGACAGGGCCACGAGCAGTACTTC
NA,16,NA,TRBJ1-3,TRBV3-1,CASSQIRKPSGNTIYF,TGTGCCAGCAGCCAAATCCGGAAGCCATCTGGAAACACCATATATTTT
NA,14,NA,TRBJ2-7,TRBV10-3,CAIRGGRATYEQYF,TGTGCCATCAGGGGGGGCCGGGCTACCTACGAGCAGTACTTC
TRBD1,16,NA,TRBJ2-4,TRBV13,CASSLANRGTKNIQYF,TGTGCCAGCAGCTTAGCCAACAGGGGTACCAAAAACATTCAGTACTTC
TRBD1,16,NA,TRBJ2-2,TRBV4-3,CASSQSYRGATGELFF,TGCGCCAGCAGCCAATCTTACAGGGGGGCGACCGGGGAGCTGTTTTTT
NA,14,few,TRBJ1-2,TRBV3-1,CASSQYLGDYGYTF,TGTGCCAGCAGCCAATATCTGGGGGACTATGGCTACACCTTC
TRBD2,12,NA,TRBJ2-7,TRBV6-6,CASGISSYEQYF,TGCGCCAGCGGGATTAGCTCCTACGAGCAGTACTTC
NA,13,NA,TRBJ2-3,TRBV11-1,CASSILLGDTQYF,TGTGCCAGCAGCATCCTGTTAGGAGATACGCAGTATTTT
NA,13,NA,TRBJ2-3,TRBV11-2,CASSLATSDTQYF,TGTGCCAGCAGCTTGGCTACCTCAGATACGCAGTATTTT
NA,16,NA,TRBJ2-1,TRBV7-8,CASSLSTGGPHNEQFF,TGTGCCAGCAGCTTATCAACGGGGGGCCCTCACAATGAGCAGTTCTTC
NA,11,many,TRBJ1-1,TRBV3-1,CASSQETEAFF,TGTGCCAGCAGCCAGGAGACTGAAGCTTTCTTT
TRBD1,14,many,TRBJ2-7,TRBV28,CASSLRDSSYEQYF,TGTGCCAGCAGTTTGAGGGACAGCTCCTACGAGCAGTACTTC
NA,14,NA,TRBJ1-1,TRBV19,CASSISTMNTEAFF,TGTGCCAGTAGTATAAGCACTATGAACACTGAAGCTTTCTTT
NA,14,NA,TRBJ1-2,TRBV5-5,CASSLNGVDYGNTF,TGTGCCAGCAGCTTGAACGGGGTCGACTATGGCAACACCTTC
TRBD2,19,few,TRBJ2-5,TRBV11-2,CASSLDPKRGLAGGETQYF,TGTGCCAGCAGCTTAGACCCAAAGAGGGGACTAGCGGGCGGGGAGACCCAGTACTTC
NA,11,NA,TRBJ2-1,TRBV27,CASSSLDEQFF,TGTGCCAGCAGTTCACTAGATGAGCAGTTCTTC
TRBD2,20,NA,TRBJ2-1,TRBV7-3,CASSLMGMGTSGGRYNEQFF,TGTGCCAGCAGCTTAATGGGTATGGGGACTAGCGGGGGCCGCTACAATGAGCAGTTCTTC
NA,14,NA,TRBJ2-5,TRBV12-3/TRBV12-4,CASSLGPGFKTQYF,TGTGCCAGCAGTCTCGGACCGGGATTCAAGACCCAGTACTTC
TRBD2,17,NA,TRBJ2-5,TRBV3-1,CASSQVAGLASKETQYF,TGTGCCAGCAGCCAAGTAGCGGGACTAGCGAGCAAAGAGACCCAGTACTTC